Each of the 14 T cell receptor beta chains below was sequenced from the same sample in a study of OX40 agonist ivuxolimab in advanced cancers. Generated by immunoSEQ multiplex PCR, the TCRdb table keeps only in-frame clones and is missing some. The top ten clones hold approximately 36% of a sample with some 12,000 clones, 75% to 85% of them seen once. This sample comprised CD4+ or CD8+ T cells sorted from blood, obtained in a trial of the OX40 agonist ivuxolimab. The receptors stem from an adult with an advanced solid tumor such as melanoma, head and neck, liver or kidney cancer.

The chain is built from TRBV15 and TRBJ2-3; 10 nucleotides align to TRBD1. The V gene end was trimmed by 0 bases and the J gene end by 4 bases; junction bases not matched to a gene: 4. The germline gives CDR1 LNHNV, CDR2 YYDKDF (reference sequence). This CDR3 is built from 16 residues. The CDR3 is CATSRERDRGPDTQYF. As DNA, the CDR3 is TGTGCCACCAGCAGAGAACGGGACAGGGGTCCAGATACGCAGTATTTT.

This clone was picked up a small number of times. The V gene is TRBV4-2, the J gene TRBJ2-7; 8 bases match TRBD2. In germline, CDR1 is LGHNA, CDR2 YNFKEQ. Unmatched junction bases numbered 2, after V lost 4 bases and J lost 3 bases. The CDR3 is 13 residues long. In DNA form, the CDR3 reads TGTGCCAGCAGCCCGACTAGCGACTACGAGCAGTACTTC. This encodes CASSPTSDYEQYF.

V and J are TRBV6-6 and TRBJ1-2; possibly TRBD1 for D (6 bases). The CDR3 is 12 amino acids. The V end was cut by 11 bases, the J end by 7 bases, with 17 bases between. Germline V gives CDR1 MNHNY, CDR2 SVGAGI (reference sequence). CDR3: CAGTRGVIGYTF. The DNA of the CDR3 is TGTGCCGGGACGAGGGGGGTCATTGGCTACACCTTC.

The chain recombines TRBV4-3 with TRBJ2-5; 13 bases match TRBD2. There are 17 residues in the CDR3. Germline CDR1 and CDR2: LGHNA and YSLEER. V shed 4 bases and J 4 bases; nucleotides not matched to a gene: 9. The CDR3 here is CASSPGLAGVGRETQYF. The CDR3 DNA reads as TGCGCCAGCAGCCCCGGACTAGCGGGGGTGGGGAGAGAGACCCAGTACTTC.

This clone was recorded once. The chain combines TRBV18 with TRBJ2-4; weak D call: TRBD2 (6 bases). V lost 3 bases and J 2 bases, leaving 11 bases between the germline ends. This CDR3 is 15 amino acids long. Per germline, CDR1 KGHSH and CDR2 LQKENI. CDR3 region: CASSPLRDSKNIQYF. For the CDR3, the DNA is TGTGCCAGCTCACCGCTCAGGGACTCCAAAAACATTCAGTACTTC.

The V and J genes are TRBV4-1 and TRBJ2-5; TRBD1 agrees at 11 bases. The CDR3 contains 16 residues. The germline CDR1 and CDR2 sequences are MGHRA and YSYEKL. Losses at the gene ends were 2 bases for V and 5 bases for J; bases not matched to a gene: 7. CDR3 sequence (DNA): TGCGCCAGCAGCCAATCGGACAGGGGGCGCGGGGAGACCCAGTACTTC. Translation: CASSQSDRGRGETQYF.

This clone showed up just a few times. The J gene is TRBJ2-2, the V gene TRBV28; 8 bases fit TRBD1. V shed 5 bases and J 4 bases; nucleotides not matched to a gene: 3. This CDR3 comprises 14 residues. In germline, CDR1 is MDHEN, CDR2 SYDVKM. The CDR3 sequence is CASSRTGSTGELFF. The CDR3 coding sequence is TGTGCCAGCAGTCGGACAGGGAGCACCGGGGAGCTGTTTTTT.

The rearrangement joins TRBV7-8 to TRBJ2-3; 9 bases are shared with TRBD2. V shed 1 base and J 6 bases; nucleotides not matched to a gene: 8. The CDR3 sequence is 16 residues long. The germline V gene encodes CDR1 SGHVS and CDR2 FQNEAQ. The CDR3 DNA sequence: TGTGCCAGCAGCTTAGGACTAGCGGCGCGTAGGGATACGCAGTATTTT. This gives the protein CASSLGLAARRDTQYF.

The V and J genes are TRBV5-5 and TRBJ1-1; D possibly corresponds to TRBD1 (6 bases). The V end was cut by 4 bases, the J end by 3 bases, with 10 bases between. Germline V lookup: CDR1 SGHKS, CDR2 YYEKEE (reference sequence). The CDR3 totals 13 residues. CDR3 amino acids: CASSRTVDTEAFF. The CDR3 DNA sequence: TGTGCCAGCAGCCGGACAGTCGACACTGAAGCTTTCTTT.

The chain has TRBV28 and TRBJ2-1; TRBD1 aligns across 7 bases. V dropped 7 bases and J dropped 4; count of bases not matched to a gene: 13. The CDR3 runs 16 residues. Germline CDR1 and CDR2: MDHEN and SYDVKM. This chain's CDR3 is CASTRDRSHNYNEQFF. Here the CDR3 DNA reads TGTGCCAGCACCCGGGACAGATCACACAATTACAATGAGCAGTTCTTC.

The V call is TRBV28, the J call TRBJ1-6; D gene unclear. V was cut by 7 bases and J by 7 bases, with 14 bases left in between. The V gene's germline CDR1 is MDHEN and CDR2 SYDVKM. CDR3 length: 14 residues. CDR3 in DNA: TGTGCCAGCAACCCGCCGGCAGGCAATTCACCCCTCCACTTT. This codes for CASNPPAGNSPLHF.

The CDR3 coding sequence is TGTGCCAGCAGCACAAGGACAGGACGAAACATTCAGTACTTC. It yields the protein CASSTRTGRNIQYF. The genes are TRBV13 and TRBJ2-4, with 7 bases matching TRBD1. This CDR3 region has 14 residues. The V gene's germline CDR1 is PRHDT and CDR2 FYEKMQ (reference sequence). With 5 bases clipped from V and 6 bases from J, the junction kept 7 bases outside the gene matches.

This chain connects TRBV7-9 to TRBJ2-7; no clear D. The CDR3 sequence is 13 residues long. Trimming stripped 3 bases from V and 5 bases from J, with 11 bases between. Per germline, CDR1 SEHNR and CDR2 FQNEAQ (reference sequence). The CDR3 spells CASSLGSRNEQYF. The DNA for the CDR3 is TGTGCCAGCAGCTTGGGCAGTCGAAACGAGCAGTACTTC.

The chain combines TRBV11-2 with TRBJ2-7; 9 nucleotides agree with TRBD1. Germline V gene lookup returns CDR1 SGHAT and CDR2 FQNNGV. The CDR3 totals 15 residues. The J segment lost 5 bases and the V segment lost 5 bases, leaving 10 bases of the junction unmatched. In nucleotides, the CDR3 is TGTGCCAGCAGCCCCCGGGACAGGGCGAGGAACGAGCAGTACTTC. It yields the protein CASSPRDRARNEQYF.